The 21 T cell receptor beta chains below were found in one sample sequenced in a study of blood T cells in healthy people across ages. It was with a sample-barcoded 5' primer and a J-beta primer mix that a second PCR of roughly 6 to 12 cycles was run. Using its own MiXCR run on the 5' RACE reads, TCRdb lists one record per CDR3 protein. The table has approximately 880,000 distinct CDR3 sequences, about 48% seen once. The sequenced sample consisted of blood. Every receptor here comes from a man aged 25 to 40 in good health.

The chain employs TRBV18 and TRBJ2-5; D unclear. Trimming cost V 2 bases and J 3 bases, with 10 bases left between them. Looked up from germline, CDR1 is KGHSH and CDR2 is LQKENI. CDR3 size: 14 residues. CDR3 nucleotides: TGTGCCAGCTCACCATTCTGGCAGGAAGAGACCCAGTACTTC. Translated, it gives CASSPFWQEETQYF.

This clonotype was picked up a small number of times. This chain links TRBV7-9 with TRBJ2-5, with D perhaps TRBD2 (6 bases). The V end lost 3 bases, the J end lost 5 bases, and 13 bases lay between the germline ends. The CDR3 is 14 residues long. Per germline, CDR1 SEHNR and CDR2 FQNEAQ (reference sequence). The CDR3 DNA reads TGTGCCAGCAGCTTCGGGACCCGGGGGGAGACCCAGTACTTC. This gives the protein CASSFGTRGETQYF.

The V gene is TRBV11-3, the J gene TRBJ1-4; tentative D call: TRBD1 (5 bases). Germline assignment: CDR1 SGHNT and CDR2 YENEEA. The CDR3 runs 13 residues. V was clipped by 2 bases and J by 6 bases, with 7 bases between them. The DNA of the CDR3 is TGTGCCAGCAGCTTAACCAGGGATGAAAAACTGTTTTTT. Residues: CASSLTRDEKLFF.

The chain recombines TRBV6-5 with TRBJ1-3; no clear D gene. V gave up 2 bases and J gave up 3 bases, with 11 bases separating them. CDR1 and CDR2 from the germline V gene are MNHEY and SVGAGI. The CDR3 spans 15 residues. CDR3 sequence: CASSYGSLGGNTIYF. CDR3 DNA: TGTGCCAGCAGTTACGGGTCGTTGGGTGGAAACACCATATATTTT.

In nucleotides, the CDR3 is TGCGCCAGCAGCCAAGTGGGGGGCCGCGATTCTGGGGCCAACGTCCTGACTTTC. This translates into CASSQVGGRDSGANVLTF. The chain employs TRBV4-3 and TRBJ2-6; TRBD1 or TRBD2 may be the D gene (6 bases each). Between the trimmed V and J ends, which lost 1 base and 1 base, there was a span of 14 bases. Germline CDR1 LGHNA, CDR2 YSLEER. This CDR3 region has 18 residues.

The chain uses TRBV6-5 and TRBJ2-7; either TRBD1 or TRBD2 may supply D (5 bases each). V was pared by 0 bases and J by 1 base, with 16 bases between. Germline CDR1 MNHEY, CDR2 SVGAGI. The CDR3 runs 17 residues. In nucleotides, the CDR3 is TGTGCCAGCAGTTACTCGACATTACGGGGCTCATCCTACGAGCAGTACTTC. Translating it yields CASSYSTLRGSSYEQYF.

J is TRBJ1-1 and V is TRBV7-2; D not certain. There are 14 residues in the CDR3. The V end lost 5 bases, the J end lost 1 base, and 11 bases lay between the germline ends. In germline, CDR1 is SGHTA, CDR2 FQGNSA. The CDR3 region is CASSLSHQNTEAFF. CDR3 DNA: TGTGCCAGCAGCCTGTCTCACCAGAACACTGAAGCTTTCTTT.

The chain is built from TRBV30 and TRBJ2-7, with D possibly matching TRBD1 (6 bases). Germline CDR1 reads GTSNPN; CDR2 reads SVGIG (reference sequence). V shed 2 bases and J shed 3 bases, with 8 bases lying between them. This CDR3 is 12 amino acids long. The CDR3 loop is CAWSSQGYEQYF. In DNA form, the CDR3 reads TGTGCCTGGAGTTCACAGGGCTACGAGCAGTACTTC.

CDR3 DNA: TGTGCCTGGAGTGTACCGGTAGACGGAGACACCGGGGAGCTGTTTTTT. This sequence encodes CAWSVPVDGDTGELFF. The chain combines TRBV30 with TRBJ2-2; D is unclear. In germline, CDR1 is GTSNPN, CDR2 SVGIG (reference sequence). The CDR3 runs 16 residues. The germline V and J ends were trimmed by 0 bases and 3 bases, with 14 bases remaining between them.

This clonotype was picked up a small number of times. The rearrangement uses TRBV4-3 and TRBJ1-5; D is unclear. The germline V and J ends were trimmed by 0 bases and 3 bases, with 15 bases remaining between them. Germline lookup yields CDR1 LGHNA and CDR2 YSLEER. This CDR3 is 17 amino acids long. The CDR3 here is CASSQDWGGWDNQPQHF. The CDR3 region has the DNA TGCGCCAGCAGCCAAGATTGGGGAGGGTGGGACAATCAGCCCCAGCATTTT.

The J gene is TRBJ2-1, the V gene TRBV6-1; TRBD2 matches at 8 bases. The CDR3 contains 15 residues. Germline V CDR1 and CDR2: MNHNS, SASEGT. V was pared by 7 bases and J by 0 bases, with 5 bases of the junction left unmatched. CDR3 amino acids: CASKTSGGSYNEQFF. In nucleotides, the CDR3 is TGTGCCAGCAAAACTAGCGGAGGCTCCTACAATGAGCAGTTCTTC.

J is TRBJ2-2 and V is TRBV20-1; 11 nucleotides line up with TRBD2. CDR3 length: 15 residues. CDR1 DFQATT and CDR2 SNEGSKA come from the germline V gene (reference sequence). V lost 2 bases, J lost 6 bases, and 5 bases stayed unmatched. The CDR3 nucleotides are TGCAGTGCTAGACTAGCGGGGGGTTGGGCCGGGGAGCTGTTTTTT. Translating it yields CSARLAGGWAGELFF.

This clonotype was detected only a few times. The chain couples TRBV9 to TRBJ2-1, with unresolved D. Trimming shortened V by 0 bases and J by 0 bases, and 10 bases separated the two germline ends. The CDR3 runs 16 residues. Germline V gene lookup returns CDR1 SGDLS and CDR2 YYNGEE. CDR3 bases: TGTGCCAGCAGCGTAGGGGTCTCTAGCTCCTACAATGAGCAGTTCTTC. Its protein product is CASSVGVSSSYNEQFF.

This clonotype occurred once. At one end the junction does not follow the germline gene, possibly because of a read error. The chain is built from TRBV6-5 and TRBJ1-4, with D possibly matching TRBD1 (5 bases). CDR1 is MNHEY and CDR2 is SVGAGI in the germline V gene. CDR3 size: 12 residues. This CDR3 is CTSRTGTMGLFF. CDR3 bases: TGTACCAGCAGGACCGGGACTATGGGACTGTTTTTT.

CDR3 nucleotides: TGTGCCAGCAGCTACCGGGACAGGGGCGATGGCTACACCTTC. It translates to CASSYRDRGDGYTF. This rearrangement joins TRBV7-9 to TRBJ1-2; 10 bases are a match to TRBD1. The ends lost 4 bases at V and 6 bases at J; junction bases unmatched: 5. The CDR3 has 14 amino acids. Germline V gene data show CDR1 as SEHNR and CDR2 as FQNEAQ (reference sequence).

The V gene is TRBV19, the J gene TRBJ1-2; no reliable D call. The CDR3 covers 12 residues. Trimming stripped 3 bases from V and 4 bases from J, with 6 bases between. The germline V gene encodes CDR1 LNHDA and CDR2 SQIVND (reference sequence). The CDR3 reads CASSMNRYGYTF. CDR3 nucleotides: TGTGCCAGTAGTATGAACCGCTATGGCTACACCTTC.

The chain uses TRBV27 and TRBJ1-6; D might be TRBD1 (6 bases). V was trimmed by 4 bases and J by 1 base, leaving 11 bases between them. The CDR3 extends over 16 amino acids. Germline CDR1 and CDR2: MNHEY and SMNVEV (reference sequence). The DNA for the CDR3 is TGTGCCAGCAGTTACGGCAGGGGTTCCTATAATTCACCCCTCCACTTT. Amino acid sequence: CASSYGRGSYNSPLHF.

Ten or more counts support this clonotype. The chain recombines TRBV29-1 with TRBJ1-2, with unresolved D. Germline lookup yields CDR1 SQVTM and CDR2 ANQGSEA. The CDR3 consists of 14 residues. V gave up 2 bases and J gave up 1 base, with 11 bases separating them. The CDR3 region is CSVEIWSDNYGYTF. Written as DNA, the CDR3 is TGCAGCGTTGAAATATGGTCCGATAACTATGGCTACACCTTC.

The chain employs TRBV28 and TRBJ1-2; possible D gene TRBD1, 5 bases. CDR1 and CDR2 (germline): MDHEN, SYDVKM. The CDR3 length is 15 residues. Trimming pared 3 bases from V and 3 bases from J, leaving 14 bases between. This CDR3 is CASSFMGTVDYGYTF. The CDR3 DNA reads TGTGCCAGCAGTTTTATGGGGACCGTGGACTATGGCTACACCTTC.

This clonotype was seen more than once but under ten times. The V gene is TRBV9, the J gene TRBJ2-5; TRBD1 matches at 8 bases. The germline CDR1 and CDR2 sequences are SGDLS and YYNGEE. The CDR3 runs to 17 residues. The V gene end was trimmed by 1 base and the J gene end by 5 bases; junction bases not matched to a gene: 13. In DNA form, the CDR3 reads TGTGCCAGCAGCGTATCAGCCGGGACAGGCTCTGGGGAGACCCAGTACTTC. Translation gives CASSVSAGTGSGETQYF.

V usage is TRBV6-6 and J usage is TRBJ2-7; D possibly uses TRBD1 or TRBD2 (6 bases each). Trimming took 6 bases from V and 2 from J, leaving 20 bases between them. Germline V gives CDR1 MNHNY, CDR2 SVGAGI (reference sequence). The length of the CDR3 is 16 residues. This chain's CDR3 is CASRQPGFGGPYEQYF. DNA of the CDR3: TGTGCCAGCAGACAACCCGGGTTCGGGGGCCCCTACGAGCAGTACTTC.